The present entry profiles one T cell receptor beta chain with its context. Its specificity is not known. Both 60 Vbeta primers and 13 Jbeta primers went into the PCR. This table comes from immunoSEQ multiplex PCR, and its TCRdb copy is limited to in-frame clones, with some not included. The sample has some 100,000 clones; 80% to 85% are singletons. These data come from a study of cytomegalovirus exposure and HLA in healthy donors. Study-level information: Within an early data release were tens of millions of unique TCRs drawn from HLA-typed donors. Findings of the study overall: The study recorded 160 or so TCR beta chains that were cytomegalovirus-associated.

In nominal health when sampled, donors likely had unrecorded immune exposures nonetheless. This CDR3 comprises 15 residues. The V gene's germline CDR1 is SEHNR and CDR2 FQNEAQ (reference sequence). Trimming removed 0 bases at V and 3 bases at J, with 9 bases between. The specimen was PBMCs. The origin of this receptor is a young woman in good health and CMV-seronegative. The chain couples TRBV7-9 to TRBJ2-1; no firm D call. CDR3 protein: CASSLALVGYNEQFF. For the CDR3, the DNA is TGTGCCAGCAGCTTAGCTCTAGTAGGCTACAATGAGCAGTTCTTC.